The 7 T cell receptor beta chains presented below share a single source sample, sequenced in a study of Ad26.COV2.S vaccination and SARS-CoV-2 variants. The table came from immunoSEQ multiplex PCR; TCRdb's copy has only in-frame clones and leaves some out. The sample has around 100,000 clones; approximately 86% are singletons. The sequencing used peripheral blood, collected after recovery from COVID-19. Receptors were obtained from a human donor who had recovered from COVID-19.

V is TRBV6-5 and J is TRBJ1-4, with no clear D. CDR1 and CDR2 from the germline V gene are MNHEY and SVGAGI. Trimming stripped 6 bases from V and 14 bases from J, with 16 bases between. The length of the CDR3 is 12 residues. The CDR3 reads CASSETGLDLFF. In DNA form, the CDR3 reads TGTGCCAGCAGCGAGACGGGTCTAGATCTGTTTTTT.

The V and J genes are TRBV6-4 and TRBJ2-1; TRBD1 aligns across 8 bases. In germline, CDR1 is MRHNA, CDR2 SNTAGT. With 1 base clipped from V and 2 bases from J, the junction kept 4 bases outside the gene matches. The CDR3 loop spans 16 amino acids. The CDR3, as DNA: TGTGCCAGCAGTGACTTGGCAGGGGGCGCCTACAATGAGCAGTTCTTC. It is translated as CASSDLAGGAYNEQFF.

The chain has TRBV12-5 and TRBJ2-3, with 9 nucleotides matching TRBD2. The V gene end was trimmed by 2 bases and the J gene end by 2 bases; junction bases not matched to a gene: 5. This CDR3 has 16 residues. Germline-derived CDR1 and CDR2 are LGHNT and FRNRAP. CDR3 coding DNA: TGTGCTAGTGGTTTGAAGCTAGCGGGGTCCACAGATACGCAGTATTTT. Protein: CASGLKLAGSTDTQYF.

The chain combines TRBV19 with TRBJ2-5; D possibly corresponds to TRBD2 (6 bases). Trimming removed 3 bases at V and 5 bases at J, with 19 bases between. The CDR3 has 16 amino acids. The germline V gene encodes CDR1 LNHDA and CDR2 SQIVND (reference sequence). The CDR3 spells CASSMLVGMGRETQYF. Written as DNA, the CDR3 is TGTGCCAGTAGTATGCTGGTCGGAATGGGGAGGGAGACCCAGTACTTC.

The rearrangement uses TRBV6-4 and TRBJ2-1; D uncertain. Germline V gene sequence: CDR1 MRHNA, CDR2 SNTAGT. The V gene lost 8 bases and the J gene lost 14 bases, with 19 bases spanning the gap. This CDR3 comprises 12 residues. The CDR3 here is CASYDLCPQEFF. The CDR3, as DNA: TGTGCCAGCTATGACCTGTGTCCCCAAGAGTTCTTC.

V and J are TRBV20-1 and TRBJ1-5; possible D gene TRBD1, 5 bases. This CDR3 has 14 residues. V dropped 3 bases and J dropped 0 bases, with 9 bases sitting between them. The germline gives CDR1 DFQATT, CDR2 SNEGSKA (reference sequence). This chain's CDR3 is CSASGGFSNQPQHF. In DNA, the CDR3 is TGCAGTGCTAGTGGGGGATTTAGCAATCAGCCCCAGCATTTT.

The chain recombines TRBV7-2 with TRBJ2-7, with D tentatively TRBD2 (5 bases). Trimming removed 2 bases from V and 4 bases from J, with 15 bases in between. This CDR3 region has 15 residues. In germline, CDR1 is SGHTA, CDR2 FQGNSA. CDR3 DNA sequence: TGTGCCAGCAGCTTAAAAGGAGTGTCGGGATACGAGCAGTACTTC. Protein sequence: CASSLKGVSGYEQYF.